The 28 T cell receptor beta chains given below trace back to one sample, sequenced in a study of Graves' ophthalmopathy and Graves' hyperthyroidism. RNA transcripts yielded amplified TCR beta CDR3 regions. First-round RT-PCR used HTBI primers; second-round multiplex PCR followed. One entry per CDR3 protein results from TCRdb running MiXCR on the multiplex PCR reads. The sample holds 35,000 to 50,000 distinct CDR3 sequences, approximately 53% seen once. Sequencing input: peripheral blood. The source of these receptors is an adult woman with stable Graves' hyperthyroidism.

Many counts were recorded for this clonotype. This chain joins TRBV19 and TRBJ1-1; 10 bases are shared with TRBD1. This CDR3 comprises 15 residues. V lost 0 bases, J lost 4 bases, and 2 bases stayed unmatched. Germline V gives CDR1 LNHDA, CDR2 SQIVND (reference sequence). As DNA, the CDR3 is TGTGCCAGTAGTATAGATGGACAGGGGGGCACTGAAGCTTTCTTT. It encodes CASSIDGQGGTEAFF.

CDR3 coding DNA: TGTGCCATCAGCCCGGGACATCCTCCTTCACCCCTCCACTTT. Protein product: CAISPGHPPSPLHF. The J gene is TRBJ1-6, the V gene TRBV10-3; TRBD1 is a possible D gene (6 bases). The CDR3 is 14 residues long. Per germline, CDR1 ENHRY and CDR2 SYGVKD. The ends were cut back, 6 bases at V and 9 bases at J, with 15 bases in the middle.

V usage is TRBV7-9 and J usage is TRBJ2-7, with 9 positions matching TRBD1. J gave up 8 bases and V 5 bases, and 13 bases lay outside the gene matches. Germline V lookup: CDR1 SEHNR, CDR2 FQNEAQ (reference sequence). CDR3 length: 15 amino acids. Here the CDR3 reads CASSPHPRDRVKQYF. The CDR3 DNA reads TGTGCCAGCAGCCCCCATCCCCGGGACAGGGTGAAGCAGTACTTC.

Many counts were recorded for this clonotype. This chain links TRBV14 with TRBJ2-7; tentatively, D is TRBD1 (5 bases). Trimming left V 4 bases short and J 5 bases short, with 21 bases between. Per the germline V gene, CDR1 is SGHDN and CDR2 is FVKESK. This CDR3 contains 16 residues. The CDR3 loop is CASSPYIDSPGHEQYF. The DNA of the CDR3 is TGTGCCAGCAGCCCCTATATTGACAGCCCAGGGCACGAGCAGTACTTC.

This clonotype was detected many times. The chain carries TRBV4-1 and TRBJ1-2; 8 nucleotides line up with TRBD1. Germline-derived CDR1 and CDR2 are MGHRA and YSYEKL. The CDR3 contains 15 residues. Trimming took 2 bases from V and 6 from J; bases not matched to a gene: 8. The DNA of the CDR3 is TGCGCCAGCAGCCAACCGCAGGGGGCGCCCAATGGCTACACCTTC. It is translated as CASSQPQGAPNGYTF.

This sequence joins TRBV7-3 and TRBJ2-2; 8 nucleotides match TRBD1. CDR1 is SGHTA and CDR2 is FQGTGA in the germline V gene. V shed 1 base and J 0 bases; nucleotides not matched to a gene: 4. This CDR3 is built from 17 residues. As DNA, the CDR3 is TGTGCCAGCAGCTTAAGGGCAGGGGGCCCGAACACCGGGGAGCTGTTTTTT. It encodes CASSLRAGGPNTGELFF.

The V gene is TRBV20-1, the J gene TRBJ1-2; 7 nucleotides agree with TRBD1. Germline loops: CDR1 DFQATT, CDR2 SNEGSKA (reference sequence). The V and J ends lost 5 bases and 6 bases, in that order; junction bases with no gene match: 6. The CDR3 has 12 amino acids. Written as DNA, the CDR3 is TGCAGTGCTGAACAGGGGCGAGATGGCTACACCTTC. Translated, it gives CSAEQGRDGYTF.

This clonotype was found a few times. The chain uses TRBV10-3 and TRBJ2-7; 7 nucleotides line up with TRBD2. CDR3 size: 15 residues. Losses at the gene ends were 4 bases for V and 0 bases for J; bases not matched to a gene: 6. Per germline, CDR1 ENHRY and CDR2 SYGVKD. CDR3 in amino acids: CAISVSSGASYEQYF. CDR3 bases: TGTGCCATCAGTGTCTCTAGCGGAGCCTCCTACGAGCAGTACTTC.

This clonotype is labeled medium-sized. This sequence joins TRBV24-1 and TRBJ2-5, with no clear D. The CDR3 runs to 14 residues. The V end lost 4 bases, the J end lost 5 bases, and 13 bases lay between the germline ends. CDR1 and CDR2 from the germline V gene are KGHDR and SFDVKD. The CDR3 protein is CATSEGSPGETQYF. CDR3 nucleotides: TGTGCCACCAGTGAGGGCAGCCCCGGGGAGACCCAGTACTTC.

The chain is built from TRBV19 and TRBJ2-1; TRBD2 matches at 9 bases. J lost 10 bases, V lost 1 base, and 17 bases had no gene match. From germline, CDR1 is LNHDA and CDR2 SQIVND (reference sequence). CDR3 length: 18 amino acids. DNA of the CDR3: TGTGCCAGTAGTATAGCCCCCTTTAGCGGGAGTCTAAGGATGGAGCAGTTCTTC. As protein: CASSIAPFSGSLRMEQFF.

The table lists this clonotype with a count of one. Its ends do not fully match the called genes, so a read error is possible. This CDR3 is CATSTGTSGTSTYTQYF. The CDR3 nucleotides read TGCGCCACCAGCACAGGGACTAGCGGGACCAGCACATATACGCAGTATTTT. The chain joins TRBV15 to TRBJ2-3; 13 nucleotides agree with TRBD2. Looked up from germline, CDR1 is LNHNV and CDR2 is YYDKDF (reference sequence). This CDR3 is 17 amino acids long.

V gene TRBV29-1 combines with J gene TRBJ1-5; D not resolved. The V gene lost 4 bases and the J gene lost 0 bases, with 4 bases spanning the gap. Germline V gene sequence: CDR1 SQVTM, CDR2 ANQGSEA. This CDR3 is built from 12 residues. CDR3 in DNA: TGCAGCGTTGCCTATAGCAATCAGCCCCAGCATTTT. It is translated as CSVAYSNQPQHF. The entire variable domain, with the rest obtained from reference TRBV29-1 and TRBJ1-5, is as follows: SAVISQKPSRDICQRGTSLTIQCQVDSQVTMMFWYRQQPGQSLTLIATANQGSEATYESGFVIDKFPISRPNLTFSTLTVSNMSPEDSSIYLCSVAYSNQPQHFGDGTRLSIL.

This clonotype was counted only a few times. V and J are TRBV4-1 and TRBJ2-5, with 7 bases identical to TRBD1. CDR3 size: 16 residues. The V gene's germline CDR1 is MGHRA and CDR2 YSYEKL. V lost 0 bases and J lost 2; bases outside the gene matches: 6. CDR3 in DNA: TGCGCCAGCAGCCAAGATTTGGGGACAGTGCAAGAGACCCAGTACTTC. It encodes CASSQDLGTVQETQYF.

As to this clonotype: A read error may account for a junction end that differs from germline. The chain links TRBV12-5 to TRBJ1-1; the D gene is possibly TRBD1 (5 bases). The CDR3 is 18 residues long. From germline, CDR1 is LGHNT and CDR2 FRNRAP. Here the CDR3 reads CASGLVRGREGRYTEASF. The CDR3 region has the DNA TGTGCTAGTGGTTTGGTACGGGGCAGGGAGGGAAGGTACACTGAAGCTTCCTTT.

The V call is TRBV2, the J call TRBJ2-5; a possible D gene is TRBD2 (6 bases). The CDR3 is 14 residues long. CDR1 SNHLY and CDR2 FYNNEI come from the germline V gene. V was trimmed by 6 bases and J by 11 bases, leaving 22 bases between them. CDR3: CASRDRGFYREQYF. Written as DNA, the CDR3 is TGTGCCAGCAGAGACCGGGGCTTTTATCGGGAGCAGTACTTC.

Comments on this clonotype: It is unclear where the CDR3 begins or ends on the DNA, so no DNA is shown, and the CDR3 is as TCRdb lists it. The chain joins TRBV7-2 to TRBJ1-1; the table's D call, TRBD1, has no DNA check behind it. Germline CDR1 reads SGHTA; CDR2 reads FQGNSA. The CDR3 is made up of 20 amino acids, end residues included. This chain's CDR3 is CASSLARYEQYFGPGTEAFF.

The chain couples TRBV6-5 to TRBJ2-5; 12 nucleotides align to TRBD2. This CDR3 has 15 residues. Losses at the gene ends were 5 bases for V and 5 bases for J; bases not matched to a gene: 6. The germline gives CDR1 MNHEY, CDR2 SVGAGI. CDR3 sequence (DNA): TGTGCCAGCAGTACCACTAGCGGGAGGAGGGAGACCCAGTACTTC. Translation: CASSTTSGRRETQYF.

The count of this clonotype is one. The chain couples TRBV5-6 to TRBJ1-6, with 7 bases lining up with TRBD1. V trimming: 4 bases; J trimming: 9 bases; junction bases outside the gene matches: 7. This CDR3 spans 14 amino acids. Per germline, CDR1 SGHDT and CDR2 YYEEEE. The CDR3 spells CASSPGGWSSPLHF. The CDR3 DNA reads TGTGCCAGCAGCCCAGGGGGTTGGAGTTCACCCCTCCACTTT.

The sample holds many counts of this clonotype. The chain has TRBV16 and TRBJ1-2; D remains ambiguous. This CDR3 is built from 13 residues. Germline assignment: CDR1 KGHSY and CDR2 FQNENV. The germline V and J ends were trimmed by 1 base and 3 bases, with 6 bases remaining between them. The CDR3 sequence is CASSQYGDYGYTF. The DNA of the CDR3 is TGTGCCAGCAGCCAATACGGGGACTATGGCTACACCTTC.

This clonotype has a count of ten or more. The CDR3, as DNA: TGTGCCAGCAGCTTGTGGCTAACGCCGGGACAGGGGGCGAACGAGCAGTACTTC. Translating it yields CASSLWLTPGQGANEQYF. J is TRBJ2-7 and V is TRBV5-5; TRBD1 aligns across 12 bases. The V gene end was trimmed by 1 base and the J gene end by 5 bases; junction bases not matched to a gene: 13. The CDR3 covers 18 residues. Germline CDR1 SGHKS, CDR2 YYEKEE (reference sequence).

This chain links TRBV15 with TRBJ2-7; either TRBD1 or TRBD2 may supply D (5 bases each). Germline V gene data show CDR1 as LNHNV and CDR2 as YYDKDF (reference sequence). There are 14 residues in the CDR3. Trimming pared 8 bases from V and 0 bases from J, leaving 14 bases between. The CDR3 spells CATGRGENSYEQYF. The CDR3 DNA sequence: TGTGCCACCGGGAGAGGGGAGAACTCCTACGAGCAGTACTTC.

This clonotype has a count of ten or more. The chain carries TRBV5-6 and TRBJ1-2; no definite D call. The germline V gene encodes CDR1 SGHDT and CDR2 YYEEEE. This CDR3 is built from 15 residues. V was pared by 0 bases and J by 4 bases, with 13 bases between. CDR3 sequence reads: CASSLDPVSRYGYTF. In DNA, the CDR3 is TGTGCCAGCAGCTTGGATCCAGTTTCACGCTATGGCTACACCTTC.

CDR3 loop: CSAPRMGGPSYEQYF. The CDR3 nucleotides read TGCAGTGCACCCCGGATGGGAGGGCCCTCCTACGAGCAGTACTTC. V and J are TRBV20-1 and TRBJ2-7, with 7 bases matching TRBD2. Trimming took 6 bases from V and 0 from J; bases not matched to a gene: 11. There are 15 residues in the CDR3. Looked up from germline, CDR1 is DFQATT and CDR2 is SNEGSKA (reference sequence).

A remark on this clonotype: No conserved phenylalanine or tryptophan ends this CDR3, so it is likely a read error. The chain employs TRBV10-3 and TRBJ1-5; no firm D call. Germline CDR1 is ENHRY and CDR2 is SYGVKD. This CDR3 spans 15 amino acids. With 3 bases removed from V and 0 bases from J, the gap between germline ends came to 9 bases. CDR3 protein: CAISDPAYSNQPQHL. The CDR3 nucleotides read TGTGCCATCAGTGATCCAGCTTATAGCAATCAGCCCCAGCATCTT.

The V call is TRBV2, the J call TRBJ1-6, with a tentative D call TRBD1 (5 bases). In germline, CDR1 is SNHLY, CDR2 FYNNEI. The CDR3 has 15 amino acids. Trimming took 4 bases from V and 8 from J, leaving 15 bases between them. The CDR3 nucleotides read TGTGCCAGCAGTGGGGCGGGACGGAGGGATTCACCCCTCCACTTT. It translates to CASSGAGRRDSPLHF.

In the case of this clonotype: The DNA is omitted, as the CDR3 cannot be located on it reliably, and the CDR3 follows TCRdb's listing. The V call is TRBV5-1, the J call TRBJ1-3; TRBD1 was called by the table and not checked on the DNA. In germline, CDR1 is SGHRS, CDR2 YFSETQ. The CDR3 has 21 residues if both end residues are counted. The CDR3 region is CASSLQVGATEAFFGQGTIYF.

CDR3 loop: CASSKLAGVGEQYF. The CDR3, as DNA: TGTGCCAGCAGCAAACTAGCGGGAGTTGGAGAGCAGTACTTC. The V and J genes are TRBV9 and TRBJ2-7, with 11 bases fitting TRBD2. The CDR3 runs 14 residues. Trimming cost V 4 bases and J 7 bases; bases outside gene matches: 7. Germline V CDR1 and CDR2: SGDLS, YYNGEE.

This clonotype has a handful of counts. CDR3 nucleotides: TGCAGCGTTGAAACAGGGGCCAGCTCCTACAATGAGCAGTTCTTC. It encodes CSVETGASSYNEQFF. The rearrangement uses TRBV29-1 and TRBJ2-1; 7 bases are shared with TRBD1. The CDR3 is made up of 15 amino acids. Germline CDR1 reads SQVTM; CDR2 reads ANQGSEA. V lost 2 bases, J lost 0 bases, and 4 bases stayed unmatched.